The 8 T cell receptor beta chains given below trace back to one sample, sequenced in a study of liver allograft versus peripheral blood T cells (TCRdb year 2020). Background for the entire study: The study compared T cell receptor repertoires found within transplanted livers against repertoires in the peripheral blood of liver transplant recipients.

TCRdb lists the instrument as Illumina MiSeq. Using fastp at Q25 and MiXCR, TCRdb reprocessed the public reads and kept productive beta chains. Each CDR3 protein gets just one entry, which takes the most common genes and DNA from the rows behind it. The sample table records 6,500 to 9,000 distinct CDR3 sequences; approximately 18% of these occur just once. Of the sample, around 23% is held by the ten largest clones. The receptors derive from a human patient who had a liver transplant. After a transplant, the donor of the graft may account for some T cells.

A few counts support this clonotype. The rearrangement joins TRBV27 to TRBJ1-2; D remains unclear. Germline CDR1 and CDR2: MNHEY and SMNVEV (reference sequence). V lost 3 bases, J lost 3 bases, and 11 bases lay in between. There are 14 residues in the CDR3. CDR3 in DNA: TGTGCCAGCAGTTTGGGCGGCGGACACTATGGCTACACCTTC. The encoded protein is CASSLGGGHYGYTF.

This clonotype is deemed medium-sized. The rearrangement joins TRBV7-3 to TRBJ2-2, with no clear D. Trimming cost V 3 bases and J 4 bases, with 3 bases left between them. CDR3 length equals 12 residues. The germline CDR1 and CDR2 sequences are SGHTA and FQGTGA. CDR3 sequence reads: CASSFGTGELFF. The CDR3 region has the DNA TGTGCCAGCAGCTTCGGCACCGGGGAGCTGTTTTTT.

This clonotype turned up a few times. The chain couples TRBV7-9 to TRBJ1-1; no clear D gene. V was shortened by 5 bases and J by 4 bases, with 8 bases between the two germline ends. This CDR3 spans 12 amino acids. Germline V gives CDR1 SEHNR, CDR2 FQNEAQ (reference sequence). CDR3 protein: CASSLRATEAFF. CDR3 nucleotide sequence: TGTGCCAGCAGCCTGAGGGCCACTGAAGCTTTCTTT.

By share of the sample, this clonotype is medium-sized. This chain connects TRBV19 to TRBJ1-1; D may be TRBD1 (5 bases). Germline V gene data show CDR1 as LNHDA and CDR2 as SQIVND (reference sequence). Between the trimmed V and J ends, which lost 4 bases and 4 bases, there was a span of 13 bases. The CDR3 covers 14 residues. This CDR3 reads CASSTRDAGTEAFF. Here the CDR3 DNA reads TGTGCCAGTAGTACCCGGGACGCGGGCACTGAAGCTTTCTTT.

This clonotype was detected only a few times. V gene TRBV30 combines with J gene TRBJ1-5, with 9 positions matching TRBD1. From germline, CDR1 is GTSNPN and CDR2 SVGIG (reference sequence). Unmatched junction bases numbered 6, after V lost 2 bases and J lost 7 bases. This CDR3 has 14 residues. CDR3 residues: CAWSPLGQGQPQHF. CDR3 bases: TGTGCCTGGAGTCCACTGGGACAGGGACAGCCCCAGCATTTT.

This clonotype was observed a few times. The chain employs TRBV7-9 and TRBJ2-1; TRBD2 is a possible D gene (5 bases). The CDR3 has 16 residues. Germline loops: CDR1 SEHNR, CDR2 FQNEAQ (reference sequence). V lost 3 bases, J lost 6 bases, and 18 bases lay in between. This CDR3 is CASSFPGLMLSNEQFF. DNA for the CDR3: TGTGCCAGCAGCTTCCCCGGACTCATGCTATCCAATGAGCAGTTCTTC.

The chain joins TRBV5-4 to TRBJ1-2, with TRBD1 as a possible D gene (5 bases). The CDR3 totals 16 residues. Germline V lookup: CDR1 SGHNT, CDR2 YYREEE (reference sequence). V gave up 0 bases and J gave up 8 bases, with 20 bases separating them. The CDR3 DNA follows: TGTGCCAGCAGCTTGGGTTCGGTGGGGACCGATAGAGGCTACACCTTC. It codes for CASSLGSVGTDRGYTF.

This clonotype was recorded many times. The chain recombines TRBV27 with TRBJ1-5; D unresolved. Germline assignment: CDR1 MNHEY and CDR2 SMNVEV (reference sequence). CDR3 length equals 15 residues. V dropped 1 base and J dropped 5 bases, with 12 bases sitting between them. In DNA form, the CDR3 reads TGTGCCAGCAGTTTATATGGCAGTGACTATCAGCCCCAGCATTTT. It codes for CASSLYGSDYQPQHF.